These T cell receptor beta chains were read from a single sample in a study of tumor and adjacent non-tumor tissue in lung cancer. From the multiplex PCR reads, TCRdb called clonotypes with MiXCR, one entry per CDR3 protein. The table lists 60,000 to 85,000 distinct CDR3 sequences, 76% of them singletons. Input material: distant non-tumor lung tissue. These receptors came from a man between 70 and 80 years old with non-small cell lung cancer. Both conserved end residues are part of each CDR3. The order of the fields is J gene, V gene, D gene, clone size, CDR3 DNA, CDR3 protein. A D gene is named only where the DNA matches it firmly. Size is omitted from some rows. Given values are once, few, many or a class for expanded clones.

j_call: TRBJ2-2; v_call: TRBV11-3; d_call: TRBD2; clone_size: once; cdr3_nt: TGTGCCAGCAGATTAGGGGTGACTAGCCTGAACACCGGGGAACTGTTTTTT; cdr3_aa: CASRLGVTSLNTGELFF
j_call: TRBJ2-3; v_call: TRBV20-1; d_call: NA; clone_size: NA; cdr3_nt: TGCAGTGCTAGTGATCGGGGGGCCTCCATACTTTCCACAGATACGCAGTATTTT; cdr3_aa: CSASDRGASILSTDTQYF
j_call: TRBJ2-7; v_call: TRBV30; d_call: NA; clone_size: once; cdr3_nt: TGTGCCTGGAGTACCAGTCACTATCGGTACGAGCATTACTTC; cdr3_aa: CAWSTSHYRYEHYF
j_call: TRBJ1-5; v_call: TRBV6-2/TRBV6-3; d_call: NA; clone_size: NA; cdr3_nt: TGTGCCAGCACTCTCTCGGGGGGCAGGAATCAGACCCAGCATTTT; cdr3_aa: CASTLSGGRNQTQHF
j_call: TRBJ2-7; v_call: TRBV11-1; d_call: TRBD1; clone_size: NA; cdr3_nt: TGTGCCAGCACCAGGACAGGGGGTGTCTCCTACGAGCAGTACTTC; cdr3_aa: CASTRTGGVSYEQYF
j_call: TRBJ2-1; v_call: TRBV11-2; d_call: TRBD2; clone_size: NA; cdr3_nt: TGTGCCAGCAGTTTAGCGGGGGGGGCCACTGAGCAGTTCTTC; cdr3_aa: CASSLAGGATEQFF
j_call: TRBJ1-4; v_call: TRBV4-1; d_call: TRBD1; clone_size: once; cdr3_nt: TGCGCCAGCAGCCACCTCCGGGACAGGGGGCGAGATGAAAAACTGTCTTTT; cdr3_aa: CASSHLRDRGRDEKLSF
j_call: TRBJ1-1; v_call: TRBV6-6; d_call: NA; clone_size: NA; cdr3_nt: TGTGGCAGTTCGGTGGGATTAAACACTGAAGCTTTCTTT; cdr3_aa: CGSSVGLNTEAFF
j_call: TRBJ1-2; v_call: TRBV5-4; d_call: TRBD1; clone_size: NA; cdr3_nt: TGTGCCAGCAGCTATGACAGGGACTATGTCTACATCTTC; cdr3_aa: CASSYDRDYVYIF
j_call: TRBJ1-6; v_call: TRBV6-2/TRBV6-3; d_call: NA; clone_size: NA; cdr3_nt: TGTACCAGCAGCCCGGCGGGTAAAGAGAATTCACCCCTCCAGTTT; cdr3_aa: CTSSPAGKENSPLQF
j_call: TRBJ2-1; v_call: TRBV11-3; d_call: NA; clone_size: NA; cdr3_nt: TGTGTCAGCAGCCCTAAGAAGGGCAATGAGCAGTTCTTC; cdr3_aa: CVSSPKKGNEQFF
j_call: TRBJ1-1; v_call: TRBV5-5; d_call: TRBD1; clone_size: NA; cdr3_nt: TGTGCCATCAGTAGGACAGGAGTGAACACTGAAGCTTTCTTT; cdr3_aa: CAISRTGVNTEAFF
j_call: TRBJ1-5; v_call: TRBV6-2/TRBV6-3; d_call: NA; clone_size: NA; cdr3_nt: TGTGTCAGAACCCCGGGGCCCCAAGAGGGTCAGCCCCAGCATTTT; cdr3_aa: CVRTPGPQEGQPQHF
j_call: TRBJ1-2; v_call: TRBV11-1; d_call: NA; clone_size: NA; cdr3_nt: TGTGCCAGCAGTTTAGAACATGGACGGACCCATGGCTACACCTTC; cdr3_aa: CASSLEHGRTHGYTF
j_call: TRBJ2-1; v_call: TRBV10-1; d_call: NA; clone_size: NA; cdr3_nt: TGCGACAGCGTGGGAGGCTCCAATGAGCAGTTCTTC; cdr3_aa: CDSVGGSNEQFF
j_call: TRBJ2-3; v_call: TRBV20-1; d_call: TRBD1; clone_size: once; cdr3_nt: TGCAATGCTAGGAGTCTTCCCGGGGATGGGACAGATACACAGTATTTT; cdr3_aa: CNARSLPGDGTDTQYF
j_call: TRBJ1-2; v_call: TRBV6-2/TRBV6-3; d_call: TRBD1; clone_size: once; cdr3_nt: TGTGACAGCAGTTACCGGGACAGGGGAACGCGGGGCTACACCTTC; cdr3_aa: CDSSYRDRGTRGYTF
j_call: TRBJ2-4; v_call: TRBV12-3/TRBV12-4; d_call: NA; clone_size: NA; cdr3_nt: TGTGCCAACAGGGGCGGGGGAAGGAAGATTCAGTACTTC; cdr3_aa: CANRGGGRKIQYF
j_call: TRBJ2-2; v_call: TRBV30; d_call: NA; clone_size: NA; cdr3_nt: TGTGCCTGGTCCGTGAGCAACACCGGGGAGTTGTTTTTT; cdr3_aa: CAWSVSNTGELFF
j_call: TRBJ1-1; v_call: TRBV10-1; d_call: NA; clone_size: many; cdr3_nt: TGCGCCAGCAGCGGGGGGAAAACTGAAGCTTTCTTT; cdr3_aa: CASSGGKTEAFF
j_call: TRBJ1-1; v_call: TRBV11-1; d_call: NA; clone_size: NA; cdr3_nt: TGTGCCAGCAGCTTAGAGAATCGGGCGGAGACTGAAGTTTTCTTT; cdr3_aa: CASSLENRAETEVFF
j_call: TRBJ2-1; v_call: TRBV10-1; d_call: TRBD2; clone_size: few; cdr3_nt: TGCGCCAGCAGTCCCGGGACTAGCGGGAGGGGCAATGAGCAGTTCTTC; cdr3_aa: CASSPGTSGRGNEQFF
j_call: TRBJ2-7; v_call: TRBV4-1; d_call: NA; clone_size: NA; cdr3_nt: TGCGCCAGCAGCCGAGAACGGTCATACGAGCAGTACTTC; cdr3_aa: CASSRERSYEQYF
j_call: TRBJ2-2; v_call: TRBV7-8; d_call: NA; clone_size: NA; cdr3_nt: TGTACCAGCAGCCGCGGGACAGTAAACACCGGGGACCTGTTTTTT; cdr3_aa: CTSSRGTVNTGDLFF
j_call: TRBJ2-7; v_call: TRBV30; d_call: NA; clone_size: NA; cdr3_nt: TGTGCCTGGACTGTGAGGGCGTCCTACGAGCAGTACTTC; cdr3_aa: CAWTVRASYEQYF
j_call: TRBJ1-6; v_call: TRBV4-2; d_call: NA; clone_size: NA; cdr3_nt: TGTGCCAACAGCCATGACAAGGGACGGTCTTCACCCCTCCACTTT; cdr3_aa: CANSHDKGRSSPLHF
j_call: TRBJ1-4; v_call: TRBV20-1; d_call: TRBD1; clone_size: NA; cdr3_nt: TGCAGTGCTACGGAATCTTTGGGACAGAAACTGTTTTTT; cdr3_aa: CSATESLGQKLFF
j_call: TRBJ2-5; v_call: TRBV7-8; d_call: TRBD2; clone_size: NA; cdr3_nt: TGTTCCAGCAGCTTAGCGTCGAGCGGAACTGGGGGGGAGACACAGTACTTC; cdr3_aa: CSSSLASSGTGGETQYF
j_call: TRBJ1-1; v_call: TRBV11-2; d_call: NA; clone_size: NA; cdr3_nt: TGTGCCAGCAACTCAGGGACATCGGATAAGCCTTTCTTT; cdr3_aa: CASNSGTSDKPFF
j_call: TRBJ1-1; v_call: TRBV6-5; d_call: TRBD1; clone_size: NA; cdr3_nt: TGTACCAGCACCCCAACCGGGACAGGGGTGGGAACTGAAACTTTCTTT; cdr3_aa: CTSTPTGTGVGTETFF
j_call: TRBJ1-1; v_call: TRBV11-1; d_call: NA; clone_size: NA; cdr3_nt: TGCGCCAGCAGCTCGGTTGGCCCGGAAGTTTTCTTT; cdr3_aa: CASSSVGPEVFF
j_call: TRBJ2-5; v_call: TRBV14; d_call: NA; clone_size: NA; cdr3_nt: TGTGCCAGCAGCCCTGCGCCCCCGTTCCAAGAGACCGAGTACTTC; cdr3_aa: CASSPAPPFQETEYF
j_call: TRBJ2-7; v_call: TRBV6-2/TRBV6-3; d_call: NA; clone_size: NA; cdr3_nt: TGTGGCAGCAGCCTCGGTCAGGCTCGGGAGCAGTACTTC; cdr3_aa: CGSSLGQAREQYF
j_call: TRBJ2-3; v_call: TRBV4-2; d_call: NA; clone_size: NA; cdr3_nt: TGTGCCAGTTCGAGAGGGGGTGTGACAGATAGGCAGTATTTC; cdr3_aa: CASSRGGVTDRQYF
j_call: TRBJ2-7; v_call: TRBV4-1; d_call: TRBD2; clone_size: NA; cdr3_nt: TGCGCCAGCAGCCGGACACTAGCGGGAGGGCGGGGCGAGCAGTACTTC; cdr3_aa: CASSRTLAGGRGEQYF
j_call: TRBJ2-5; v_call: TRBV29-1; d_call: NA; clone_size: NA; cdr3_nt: TGCAGTGCCAGGCCCTACCTCCATACTGGTCAAGAGACCCAGTACTTC; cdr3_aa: CSARPYLHTGQETQYF
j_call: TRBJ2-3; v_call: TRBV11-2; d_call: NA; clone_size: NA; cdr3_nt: TGTGCCAGCAGCTTAGATCGGGGGCCGCGTACGCAGTATTTT; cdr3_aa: CASSLDRGPRTQYF
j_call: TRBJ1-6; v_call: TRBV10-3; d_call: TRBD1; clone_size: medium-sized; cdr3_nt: TGTGCCATCAATAGACAGGGACCTAATTCACCCCTCCACTTT; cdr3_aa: CAINRQGPNSPLHF
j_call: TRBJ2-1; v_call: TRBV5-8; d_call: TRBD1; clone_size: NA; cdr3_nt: TGTGCCAGCAGCCAGGGACAGGCTACCTACAATGAGCAGTTCTTC; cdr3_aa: CASSQGQATYNEQFF
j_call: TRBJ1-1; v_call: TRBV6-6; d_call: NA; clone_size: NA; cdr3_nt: TGTGCTAGCAGTTACACGGGGGGCGCGGTGGGTGAAGCTTTCTTT; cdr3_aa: CASSYTGGAVGEAFF
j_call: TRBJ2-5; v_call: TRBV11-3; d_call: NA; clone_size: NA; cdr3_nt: TGTGCCAACAGTAATAGAGGGAAGGAGACCCAGTACTTC; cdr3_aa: CANSNRGKETQYF
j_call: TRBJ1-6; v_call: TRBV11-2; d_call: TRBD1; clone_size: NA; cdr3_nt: TGTGCTAGCAGCTCCGGGACAGCGTATAATTCACCCTTCCACTTT; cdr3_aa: CASSSGTAYNSPFHF
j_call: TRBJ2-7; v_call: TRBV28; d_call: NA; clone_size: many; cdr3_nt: TGTGCCAGCAGCCCAAGGGTCCAGACTACCTACGAGCAGTACTTC; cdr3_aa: CASSPRVQTTYEQYF
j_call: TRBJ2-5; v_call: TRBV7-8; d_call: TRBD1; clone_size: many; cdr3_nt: TGTGCCAGCACCGTGACAGGGAGAGAGACCCAGTACTTC; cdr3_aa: CASTVTGRETQYF